This TCR beta chain emerged from a study of T cells after yellow fever vaccination. The sample holds many counts of this clonotype. Its antigen is undetermined. The CDR3 consists of 13 residues. Trimming stripped 1 base from V and 9 bases from J, with 10 bases between. CDR1 and CDR2 from the germline V gene are SEHNR and FQNEAQ (reference sequence). Study-wide points: Repertoires sorted by FACS could include abundant clonotypes that are contaminants from the bulk population. Overall, a small share of clonotypes was seen in both CD4 and CD8 compartments.

MiXCR was run by TCRdb on the 5' RACE reads, yielding one entry per CDR3 protein. The repertoire includes 250,000 to 400,000 distinct CDR3 sequences, around 4.3% of them detected once, and roughly 19% sits in the top ten. The input for sequencing was PBMCs, taken 15 days after the yellow fever booster vaccination. This clonotype was sampled from a man aged 18 to 30 who received the YFV17D yellow fever vaccine. This chain joins TRBV7-9 and TRBJ1-5; D gene ambiguous. The CDR3 loop reads CASSLDGGRPQHF. The DNA for the CDR3 is TGTGCCAGCAGCTTAGACGGCGGGCGGCCCCAGCATTTT.